The 25 T cell receptor beta chains below all came from one sample that was sequenced in a study of neoadjuvant anti-PD-1 for oral cavity cancer. Time point specified: after neoadjuvant nivolumab, at surgical resection. The assay was immunoSEQ multiplex PCR, and TCRdb's table has in-frame clones only and misses some. Of over 9,000 clones listed, about 70% were seen once; the top ten hold around 4%. Sequenced material: PBMCs, taken after nivolumab (anti-PD-1) treatment. The receptor set was obtained from a person aged 40 to 85 with oral cavity squamous cell carcinoma.

The chain employs TRBV7-9 and TRBJ1-5; the D is unclear. The V and J ends lost 6 bases and 4 bases respectively, with 10 bases between them. The CDR3 runs 13 residues. Per the germline V gene, CDR1 is SEHNR and CDR2 is FQNEAQ (reference sequence). Written as DNA, the CDR3 is TGTGCCAGCAGTTTCTCCCTAAATCAGCCCCAGCATTTT. Amino acids: CASSFSLNQPQHF.

This chain connects TRBV2 to TRBJ2-1, with 12 positions matching TRBD2. CDR1 and CDR2 (germline): SNHLY, FYNNEI. The CDR3 extends over 15 amino acids. V dropped 6 bases and J dropped 5; count of bases not matched to a gene: 5. CDR3 bases: TGTGCCAGCAGACGGCTAGCGGGAGGGGACAATGAGCAGTTCTTC. Protein sequence: CASRRLAGGDNEQFF. Supplemented by reference TRBV2 and TRBJ2-1, the full variable domain reads EPEVTQTPSHQVTQMGQEVILRCVPISNHLYFYWYRQILGQKVEFLVSFYNNEISEKSEIFDDQFSVERPDGSNFTLKIRSTKLEDSAMYFCASRRLAGGDNEQFFGPGTRLTVL.

This clone has a handful of counts. The chain employs TRBV5-1 and TRBJ1-1; no clear D. V dropped 0 bases and J dropped 4 bases, with 10 bases sitting between them. CDR1 and CDR2 from the germline V gene are SGHRS and YFSETQ. This CDR3 has 14 amino acids. CDR3 sequence reads: CASSLVARATEAFF. The CDR3 nucleotides read TGCGCCAGCAGCTTGGTGGCAAGGGCCACTGAAGCTTTCTTT.

J is TRBJ2-1 and V is TRBV5-1; 9 nucleotides align to TRBD1. CDR1 and CDR2 from the germline V gene are SGHRS and YFSETQ. J gave up 4 bases and V 1 base, and 3 bases lay outside the gene matches. This CDR3 is built from 15 residues. The CDR3 DNA reads as TGCGCCAGCAGCTTGAGGGACAGGGTATACAATGAGCAGTTCTTC. Its translation is CASSLRDRVYNEQFF.

There are a few counts of this clone. The gene calls are TRBV9 and TRBJ2-5; 7 bases match TRBD2. The CDR3 consists of 15 residues. Germline V CDR1 and CDR2: SGDLS, YYNGEE. The trim removed 4 bases at V and 5 bases at J, leaving 11 bases unmatched. CDR3 amino acids: CASSPSRGGWETQYF. For the CDR3, the DNA is TGTGCCAGCAGCCCCTCAAGGGGAGGGTGGGAGACCCAGTACTTC.

This rearrangement joins TRBV7-9 to TRBJ2-7, with a tentative D call TRBD1 (6 bases). V shed 5 bases and J shed 4 bases, with 9 bases lying between them. The CDR3 is 12 residues long. Germline CDR1 SEHNR, CDR2 FQNEAQ (reference sequence). The CDR3 DNA is TGTGCCAGCAGCCTGACAGGATACGAGCAGTACTTC. This gives the protein CASSLTGYEQYF.

The chain has TRBV5-4 and TRBJ2-7; tentative D call: TRBD1 (6 bases). Per germline, CDR1 SGHNT and CDR2 YYREEE (reference sequence). The CDR3 loop spans 13 amino acids. V was cut by 9 bases and J by 0 bases, with 13 bases left in between. The CDR3 coding sequence is TGTGCCACACTGGACAGTAGCTCCTACGAGCAGTACTTC. This translates into CATLDSSSYEQYF.

The chain combines TRBV6-4 with TRBJ1-1; D gene ambiguous. Looked up from germline, CDR1 is MRHNA and CDR2 is SNTAGT. V was trimmed by 0 bases and J by 1 base, leaving 9 bases between them. The CDR3 runs to 15 residues. CDR3 nucleotides: TGTGCCAGCAGTGACTCGTGGCCGCCGAACACTGAAGCTTTCTTT. This gives the protein CASSDSWPPNTEAFF.

This chain connects TRBV7-9 to TRBJ1-1, with D perhaps matching TRBD1 (5 bases). Trimming shortened V by 5 bases and J by 1 base, and 8 bases separated the two germline ends. Germline V CDR1 and CDR2: SEHNR, FQNEAQ (reference sequence). CDR3 length: 13 residues. CDR3 amino acids: CASSRDGNTEAFF. CDR3 DNA sequence: TGTGCCAGCAGCAGGGACGGGAACACTGAAGCTTTCTTT.

The chain is built from TRBV7-7 and TRBJ2-2, with 10 bases matching TRBD2. CDR3 length equals 15 residues. Germline lookup yields CDR1 SSHAT and CDR2 FNYEAQ (reference sequence). Trimming removed 5 bases from V and 4 bases from J; junction bases left unmatched: 4. CDR3 region: CASSPLAGGTGELFF. The DNA for the CDR3 is TGTGCCAGCAGCCCCTTAGCGGGGGGCACCGGGGAGCTGTTTTTT. The whole variable domain, remainder taken from reference TRBV7-7 and TRBJ2-2, is GAGVSQSPRYKVTKRGQDVTLRCDPISSHATLYWYQQALGQGPEFLTYFNYEAQPDKSGLPSDRFSAERPEGSISTLTIQRTEQRDSAMYRCASSPLAGGTGELFFGEGSRLTVL.

This chain uses TRBV9 with TRBJ1-6; D gene unclear. The CDR3 loop spans 16 amino acids. Germline loops: CDR1 SGDLS, CDR2 YYNGEE. Trimming took 0 bases from V and 0 from J, leaving 7 bases between them. The DNA for the CDR3 is TGTGCCAGCAGCGTAGAACCCAGCTCCTATAATTCACCCCTCCACTTT. It codes for CASSVEPSSYNSPLHF.

The J gene is TRBJ2-1, the V gene TRBV7-9; 10 positions match TRBD2. The trim removed 1 base at V and 8 bases at J, leaving 5 bases unmatched. The CDR3 consists of 15 residues. Germline V CDR1 and CDR2: SEHNR, FQNEAQ (reference sequence). Written as DNA, the CDR3 is TGTGCCAGCAGCTTAGGAGTAGCGGGAGGTGATGAGCAGTTCTTC. It yields the protein CASSLGVAGGDEQFF.

This chain connects TRBV2 to TRBJ2-5; 7 bases map to TRBD1. Germline trimming cut 4 bases from V and 4 bases from J; bases unmatched to any gene: 9. The CDR3 consists of 15 residues. CDR1 is SNHLY, CDR2 FYNNEI, per germline. The CDR3 DNA follows: TGTGCCAGCAGTGCTGACAGGGCAGTACGAGAGACCCAGTACTTC. Encoded protein: CASSADRAVRETQYF.

CDR3 nucleotide sequence: TGTGCCAGCAGTGAACAAACAACCATCGGTTCACCCCTCCACTTT. As protein: CASSEQTTIGSPLHF. The rearrangement uses TRBV2 and TRBJ1-6; unclear D gene. The CDR3 contains 15 residues. Looked up from germline, CDR1 is SNHLY and CDR2 is FYNNEI. Trimming left V 2 bases short and J 9 bases short, with 14 bases between. The entire variable domain, with the rest obtained from reference TRBV2 and TRBJ1-6, is as follows: EPEVTQTPSHQVTQMGQEVILRCVPISNHLYFYWYRQILGQKVEFLVSFYNNEISEKSEIFDDQFSVERPDGSNFTLKIRSTKLEDSAMYFCASSEQTTIGSPLHFGNGTRLTVT.

The chain uses TRBV7-2 and TRBJ2-7, with D unresolved. Germline CDR1 is SGHTA and CDR2 is FQGNSA. Trimming pared 2 bases from V and 6 bases from J, leaving 14 bases between. The CDR3 has 14 residues. DNA for the CDR3: TGTGCCAGCAGCTTAAGTGGAAGACTTTCCGAGCAGTACTTC. Translation: CASSLSGRLSEQYF.

V and J are TRBV10-1 and TRBJ1-1, with D possibly matching TRBD1 (5 bases). Germline V lookup: CDR1 WNHNN, CDR2 SYGVQD (reference sequence). The CDR3 length is 14 residues. Trimming cost V 4 bases and J 4 bases, with 13 bases left between them. The CDR3 DNA sequence: TGCGCCAGCAGTGCCGGGACGACGGTCACTGAAGCTTTCTTT. Its translation is CASSAGTTVTEAFF.

This clone has only one observation. The chain recombines TRBV7-3 with TRBJ2-5; TRBD2 agrees at 7 bases. Per germline, CDR1 SGHTA and CDR2 FQGTGA. V was clipped by 1 base and J by 4 bases; unmatched bases: 12. CDR3 length: 17 amino acids. The CDR3 sequence is CASSLRAQEGGRETQYF. DNA for the CDR3: TGTGCCAGCAGCTTAAGGGCCCAGGAGGGCGGGAGAGAGACCCAGTACTTC.

The rearrangement links TRBV19 to TRBJ2-3; unclear D gene. Germline-derived CDR1 and CDR2 are LNHDA and SQIVND (reference sequence). Trimming left V 4 bases short and J 0 bases short, with 8 bases between. The CDR3 has 14 residues. The CDR3 reads CASSSGTSTDTQYF. CDR3 in DNA: TGTGCCAGTAGTAGCGGTACTAGCACAGATACGCAGTATTTT.

In this sample, this clone turned up a few times. The V gene is TRBV7-2, the J gene TRBJ1-5; 9 bases agree with TRBD1. Germline loops: CDR1 SGHTA, CDR2 FQGNSA. V shed 6 bases, J shed 9 bases, and the junction held 9 bases outside the gene matches. The CDR3 runs to 14 residues. The CDR3 region is CASSTGDRAPPQHF. The CDR3 coding sequence is TGTGCCAGCAGTACTGGGGACAGGGCTCCGCCCCAGCATTTT.

This chain joins TRBV5-5 and TRBJ1-1; 8 nucleotides align to TRBD1. The V gene end was trimmed by 3 bases and the J gene end by 5 bases; junction bases not matched to a gene: 6. This CDR3 contains 14 residues. CDR1 SGHKS and CDR2 YYEKEE come from the germline V gene (reference sequence). The CDR3 bases are TGTGCCAGCAGCTCCAAGACAGGGGTTACTGAAGCTTTCTTT. This gives the protein CASSSKTGVTEAFF.

This clone was detected a few times. The V gene is TRBV27, the J gene TRBJ2-7, with D possibly matching TRBD1 (6 bases). Germline V gene lookup returns CDR1 MNHEY and CDR2 SMNVEV (reference sequence). CDR3 size: 13 residues. Trimming left V 2 bases short and J 4 bases short, with 9 bases between. CDR3 DNA sequence: TGTGCCAGCAGTTTAGGACAGTCTTACGAGCAGTACTTC. Amino acids: CASSLGQSYEQYF.

The gene calls are TRBV7-2 and TRBJ2-3; no reliable D call. Trimming removed 3 bases at V and 4 bases at J, with 5 bases between. CDR1 SGHTA and CDR2 FQGNSA come from the germline V gene. The length of the CDR3 is 12 residues. CDR3 sequence (DNA): TGTGCCAGCAGCTTCGGGTCAGATACGCAGTATTTT. This translates into CASSFGSDTQYF.

The gene calls are TRBV6-1 and TRBJ1-2; D not resolved. Germline V gene sequence: CDR1 MNHNS, CDR2 SASEGT. Trimming pared 1 base from V and 2 bases from J, leaving 8 bases between. The CDR3 length is 14 residues. CDR3 sequence (DNA): TGTGCCAGCAGTGAAGTTTTAGAGAACTATGGCTACACCTTC. Protein sequence: CASSEVLENYGYTF.

The chain employs TRBV5-1 and TRBJ2-2; tentatively, D is TRBD1 (5 bases). CDR3 length: 13 amino acids. The V and J ends lost 6 bases and 3 bases respectively, with 9 bases between them. Looked up from germline, CDR1 is SGHRS and CDR2 is YFSETQ. CDR3: CASTFRDTGELFF. The CDR3 DNA is TGCGCCAGCACCTTCAGGGACACCGGGGAGCTGTTTTTT. The whole variable domain, filled in from reference TRBV5-1 and TRBJ2-2, reads KAGVTQTPRYLIKTRGQQVTLSCSPISGHRSVSWYQQTPGQGLQFLFEYFSETQRNKGNFPGRFSGRQFSNSRSEMNVSTLELGDSALYLCASTFRDTGELFFGEGSRLTVL.

The rearrangement links TRBV5-1 to TRBJ2-3; no clear D. This CDR3 spans 15 amino acids. Looked up from germline, CDR1 is SGHRS and CDR2 is YFSETQ. V gave up 0 bases and J gave up 1 base, with 9 bases separating them. The CDR3 region has the DNA TGCGCCAGCAGCTTGGCCCCGGCGGGCACAGATACGCAGTATTTT. Translated: CASSLAPAGTDTQYF.